The present T cell receptor beta chain was sequenced within a study of blood T cell repertoires in COVID-19. The germline V and J ends were trimmed by 3 bases and 0 bases, with 18 bases remaining between them. The CDR3 consists of 19 residues. Germline lookup yields CDR1 KGHSH and CDR2 LQKENI. Profiled with immunoSEQ multiplex PCR; TCRdb holds only in-frame clones, not every one. The sample lists about 240,000 clones, roughly 86% occurring once. This clonotype was obtained from a woman in her twenties or thirties with acute COVID-19. V gene TRBV18 combines with J gene TRBJ1-6, with a possible D match to TRBD1 (6 bases). The sample consisted of PBMCs or T cells enriched from blood (not recorded which). For the CDR3, the DNA is TGTGCCAGCTCACCCGATCCTTGGGGGCGAGGCTCCTATAATTCACCCCTCCACTTT. This codes for CASSPDPWGRGSYNSPLHF.